This TCR beta chain stems from a study of blood T cells in healthy people across ages. The study, taken as a whole, reports: Diversity was higher, and naive CD4+ cells more numerous, in long-lived donors than in aged donors. Per million T cells, TCR beta diversity dropped about linearly as age rose.

Germline values: CDR1 SGHTA, CDR2 FQGNSA. The CDR3 extends over 16 amino acids. Trimming removed 5 bases from V and 2 bases from J, with 16 bases in between. Combining a sample-barcoded 5' primer with a J-beta primer mix, a second PCR ran for roughly 7 to 12 cycles. A template-switch adaptor containing 12 random nucleotides labeled each cDNA molecule. TCRdb re-called the 5' RACE reads with MiXCR, one entry per CDR3 protein. The sample shows about 570,000 distinct CDR3 sequences, 25% to 30% of them seen only once. Remarks on this clonotype: Its cognate antigen is unknown.

This sequence joins TRBV7-2 and TRBJ1-3; no clear D. Sequences were obtained from blood. This clonotype originated in a woman between 65 and 79 years old in good health. This CDR3 reads CASSPRWGTAGNTIYF. CDR3 coding DNA: TGTGCCAGCAGCCCTCGCTGGGGAACCGCTGGAAACACCATATATTTT.